This T cell receptor beta chain was captured by sequencing in a study of T cell responses to AZD1222 COVID-19 vaccine. The CDR3 sequence is 13 residues long. Germline values: CDR1 WSHSY, CDR2 SAAADI. Between the trimmed V and J ends, which lost 3 bases and 4 bases, there was a span of 9 bases. Remarks on this clone: Its target is not known.

The method was immunoSEQ multiplex PCR; TCRdb's version includes in-frame clones alone and lacks a portion of them. The top ten clones hold about 19% of a sample with around 58,000 clones, 75% to 85% of them seen once. Study-wide findings and caveats: Two AZD1222 doses significantly raised spike-specific TCR breadth and depth over controls. Nearly half of the spike-specific TCRs reportedly recognize variant regions that carry no mutations.

The clonotype comes from an adult in good health. The material was peripheral blood, obtained on day 0 of AZD1222 vaccination. The V call is TRBV10-2, the J call TRBJ1-2, with unresolved D. The CDR3 DNA follows: TGCGCCAGCAGTGAATCCCCTGCCTATGGCTACACCTTC. Its translation is CASSESPAYGYTF.